These T cell receptor beta chains were read from a single sample in a study of control samples from healthy donors and cancer patients. Only in-frame clones appear in the TCRdb table, and some are missing; sequencing was by immunoSEQ multiplex PCR. The sample lists 65,000 to 95,000 clones, 70% to 90% seen once, with 15% to 25% in the top ten. The specimen sequenced was blood. The origin of the receptors is a man between 45 and 60 years old in good health. The CDR3 runs from the conserved cysteine through the conserved F or W. Each record gives: CDR3 protein, CDR3 DNA, D gene, clone size, J gene, V gene. The D gene is left open where the match is weak. Only some rows state a clone size, as once, few, many or a class for expanded clones.

CASSLLGSLGTEAFF,TGTGCCAGTAGTCTCCTAGGGTCCCTGGGAACTGAAGCTTTCTTT,.,.,TRBJ1-1,TRBV19
CASSIQGVQETQYF,TGCGCCAGCAGCATTCAGGGGGTCCAAGAGACCCAGTACTTC,TRBD1,.,TRBJ2-5,TRBV5-1
CASSPVGQGTDTQYF,TGTGCCAGCTCACCAGTAGGACAGGGGACAGATACGCAGTATTTT,TRBD1,.,TRBJ2-3,TRBV18
CASSLDRVGAKNIQYF,TGTGCCAGCAGTCTCGACAGGGTGGGAGCCAAAAACATTCAGTACTTC,TRBD1,.,TRBJ2-4,TRBV27
CASSVAGIFGNTIYF,TGTGCCAGCAGCGTAGCGGGGATCTTTGGAAACACCATATATTTT,.,.,TRBJ1-3,TRBV9
CASGLVRGTGVLGTQYF,TGTGCTAGTGGTTTGGTACGGGGGACAGGGGTACTAGGGACCCAGTACTTC,TRBD1,.,TRBJ2-5,TRBV12-5
CASSRQGASEAFF,TGTGCCAGCAGCCGGCAGGGGGCGAGTGAAGCTTTCTTT,TRBD1,.,TRBJ1-1,TRBV14
CASRTDANSPLHF,TGTGCCAGCAGGACAGACGCAAATTCACCCCTCCACTTT,.,.,TRBJ1-6,TRBV2
CASSLGRGPYETQYF,TGTGCTAGCAGCTTAGGGCGGGGGCCTTACGAGACCCAGTACTTC,.,.,TRBJ2-5,TRBV7-7
CASSPFPGQRYF,TGTGCCAGCAGCCCCTTTCCGGGACAGAGATACTTC,TRBD1,.,TRBJ2-5,TRBV11-2
CASRFSTVSYEQYF,TGTGCCAGCAGATTTAGTACGGTTTCCTACGAGCAGTACTTC,.,.,TRBJ2-7,TRBV7-2
CASSQTGVSYEQYF,TGCGCCAGCAGCCAGACAGGGGTGTCCTACGAGCAGTACTTC,TRBD1,.,TRBJ2-7,TRBV4-1
CASSLGQTNEQFF,TGTGCCAGCAGCCTAGGACAGACCAATGAGCAGTTCTTC,.,.,TRBJ2-1,TRBV7-8
CASSEGDLAYEQYF,TGTGCCAGCAGTGAAGGGGACTTGGCCTACGAGCAGTACTTC,.,.,TRBJ2-7,TRBV2
CATSESGRAGRDTQYF,TGTGCCACCAGTGAGAGTGGGAGGGCAGGGCGTGATACGCAGTATTTT,TRBD2,.,TRBJ2-3,TRBV24-1
CASSRTGTGGTTEAFF,TGTGCCAGTAGTAGAACCGGGACAGGGGGTACCACTGAAGCTTTCTTT,TRBD1,few,TRBJ1-1,TRBV19
CASSQGWGNREETQYF,TGCGCCAGCAGCCAAGGGTGGGGGAACAGGGAAGAGACCCAGTACTTC,.,.,TRBJ2-5,TRBV4-3
CATSDLGQGAETQYF,TGTGCCACCAGTGATTTGGGACAGGGGGCCGAGACCCAGTACTTC,TRBD1,.,TRBJ2-5,TRBV24-1
CASSLATAGEQETQYF,TGTGCCAGCAGCTTAGCCACAGCAGGGGAACAAGAGACCCAGTACTTC,.,.,TRBJ2-5,TRBV7-2
CASSSTQETQYF,TGTGCCAGCAGTAGTACCCAAGAGACCCAGTACTTC,.,.,TRBJ2-5,TRBV2
CAWSRGGVGNTIYF,TGTGCCTGGAGCAGAGGGGGTGTCGGAAACACCATATATTTT,.,few,TRBJ1-3,TRBV30
CASSLGPGFQTEAFF,TGCGCCAGCAGCTTGGGGCCGGGTTTTCAGACTGAAGCTTTCTTT,.,.,TRBJ1-1,TRBV5-1
CASSIVPGQGQSYEQYF,TGTGCCAGTAGTATCGTCCCGGGACAGGGGCAGTCCTACGAGCAGTACTTC,TRBD1,.,TRBJ2-7,TRBV19
CASSPEGTGETQYF,TGTGCCAGCTCACCCGAGGGCACGGGAGAGACCCAGTACTTC,.,.,TRBJ2-5,TRBV18
CASSLDFNYGYTF,TGTGCCAGCAGTTTAGACTTTAACTATGGCTACACCTTC,.,.,TRBJ1-2,TRBV12-3/TRBV12-4
CASSSGTKNQPQHF,TGTGCCAGCAGTTCCGGGACGAAGAATCAGCCCCAGCATTTT,.,.,TRBJ1-5,TRBV6-6
CASSERRFNTGELFF,TGTGCCAGCAGTGAACGTAGGTTTAACACCGGGGAGCTGTTTTTT,.,.,TRBJ2-2,TRBV6-1
CATSSPYGPQHF,TGTGCCACCAGCTCCCCTTATGGGCCCCAGCATTTT,.,once,TRBJ1-5,TRBV15
CASSLGRNTQYF,TGTGCCAGCAGCTTAGGACGAAACACGCAGTATTTT,.,.,TRBJ2-3,TRBV13
CSALLGGSYNEQFF,TGCAGCGCGTTACTAGGGGGCTCCTACAATGAGCAGTTCTTC,.,.,TRBJ2-1,TRBV29-1
CAWSKQETQYF,TGTGCCTGGAGCAAGCAAGAGACCCAGTACTTC,.,.,TRBJ2-5,TRBV30
CASKTRGETQYF,TGTGCCAGCAAGACAAGGGGCGAGACCCAGTACTTC,.,medium-sized,TRBJ2-5,TRBV2
CASSPPSFLTGGYTF,TGTGCCAGCTCACCACCTTCATTCCTCACGGGGGGCTACACCTTC,.,.,TRBJ1-2,TRBV18
CATSDPGQGDGYTF,TGTGCCACCAGTGACCCTGGACAGGGGGATGGCTACACCTTC,TRBD1,.,TRBJ1-2,TRBV24-1
CATSRTKGPPNTEAFF,TGTGCCACCAGCAGAACAAAGGGACCGCCGAACACTGAAGCTTTCTTT,.,.,TRBJ1-1,TRBV15
CASSPTYLSGGINYGYTF,TGTGCCAGCAGTCCCACCTACCTTTCAGGGGGCATTAACTATGGCTACACCTTC,TRBD1,.,TRBJ1-2,TRBV6-6
CASSPSERGEETQYF,TGTGCCAGCAGCCCTTCCGAGCGGGGGGAAGAGACCCAGTACTTC,TRBD2,.,TRBJ2-5,TRBV9
CASSPLDNEQFF,TGTGCCAGCAGCCCCCTGGACAATGAGCAGTTCTTC,.,.,TRBJ2-1,TRBV11-2
CASSRGQGTGELFF,TGTGCCAGCAGCCGGGGACAGGGTACCGGGGAGCTGTTTTTT,TRBD1,.,TRBJ2-2,TRBV6-5
CASSESSLNEKLFF,TGTGCCAGCAGTGAATCCAGCCTTAATGAAAAACTGTTTTTT,.,.,TRBJ1-4,TRBV2
CASSQPNSPSYF,TGTGCCAGCAGCCAGCCGAATAGCCCGTCGTATTTT,.,.,TRBJ2-3,TRBV7-2
CASSPSRDRAYF,TGTGCCAGCTCACCATCCCGGGACAGGGCTTATTTT,TRBD1,.,TRBJ1-3,TRBV18
CASSPIGREWQFF,TGTGCCAGCAGCCCCATAGGGCGGGAATGGCAGTTCTTC,.,.,TRBJ2-1,TRBV6-5